These 21 T cell receptor beta chains came from one sample sequenced in a study of blood T cell repertoires in COVID-19. Assay: immunoSEQ multiplex PCR; the TCRdb copy retains only in-frame clones and omits some. The sample lists some 200,000 clones, roughly four fifths occurring once. Sample: PBMCs or T cells enriched from blood (not recorded which). Source of these receptors: a man aged 40-49 years who had recovered from COVID-19.

J is TRBJ2-2 and V is TRBV7-9, with 12 nucleotides matching TRBD1. The CDR3 sequence is 15 residues long. The ends lost 9 bases at V and 3 bases at J; junction bases unmatched: 5. Germline CDR1 is SEHNR and CDR2 is FQNEAQ (reference sequence). In DNA form, the CDR3 reads TGTGCCAGAACCGGGACAGGGGGCGACACCGGGGAGCTGTTTTTT. Its translation is CARTGTGGDTGELFF. Full variable domain (rest looked up from reference TRBV7-9 and TRBJ2-2): DTGVSQNPRHKITKRGQNVTFRCDPISEHNRLYWYRQTLGQGPEFLTYFQNEAQLEKSRLLSDRFSAERPKGSFSTLEIQRTEQGDSAMYLCARTGTGGDTGELFFGEGSRLTVL.

CDR3 sequence (DNA): TGTGCCAGCAGCTTCCCAGGGGATGTTCTTCATTTT. It codes for CASSFPGDVLHF. V and J are TRBV7-9 and TRBJ1-5, with D possibly matching TRBD1 (6 bases). V was clipped by 3 bases and J by 16 bases, with 16 bases between them. The CDR3 length is 12 residues. From germline, CDR1 is SEHNR and CDR2 FQNEAQ (reference sequence).

This clone has a count of ten or more. V usage is TRBV7-8 and J usage is TRBJ2-1; D unresolved. V shed 6 bases and J shed 3 bases, with 3 bases lying between them. This CDR3 spans 11 amino acids. CDR1 SGHVS and CDR2 FQNEAQ come from the germline V gene. Here the CDR3 reads CASRLYNEQFF. The CDR3 nucleotides read TGTGCCAGCAGACTCTACAATGAGCAGTTCTTC. The entire variable domain, with the rest obtained from reference TRBV7-8 and TRBJ2-1, is as follows: GAGVSQSPRYKVAKRGQDVALRCDPISGHVSLFWYQQALGQGPEFLTYFQNEAQLDKSGLPSDRFFAERPEGSVSTLKIQRTQQEDSAVYLCASRLYNEQFFGPGTRLTVL.

This clone was counted many times. The rearrangement joins TRBV2 to TRBJ1-2, with no clear D. In germline, CDR1 is SNHLY, CDR2 FYNNEI. This CDR3 has 14 residues. V was cut by 4 bases and J by 5 bases, with 14 bases left in between. CDR3 nucleotide sequence: TGTGCCAGCAGTGGATTGGCCCAAATATATGGCTACACCTTC. This gives the protein CASSGLAQIYGYTF.

The V and J genes are TRBV2 and TRBJ1-1; TRBD1 matches at 7 bases. V lost 7 bases, J lost 1 base, and 6 bases stayed unmatched. The CDR3 sequence is 14 residues long. The germline V gene has CDR1 SNHLY and CDR2 FYNNEI. The DNA for the CDR3 is TGTGCCAGCACCAGGGACAGCAAGAACACTGAAGCTTTCTTT. Amino acid sequence: CASTRDSKNTEAFF. Variable domain in full (rest from reference TRBV2 and TRBJ1-1): EPEVTQTPSHQVTQMGQEVILRCVPISNHLYFYWYRQILGQKVEFLVSFYNNEISEKSEIFDDQFSVERPDGSNFTLKIRSTKLEDSAMYFCASTRDSKNTEAFFGQGTRLTVV.

The chain employs TRBV19 and TRBJ1-5, with a weak D call TRBD1 (6 bases). From germline, CDR1 is LNHDA and CDR2 SQIVND (reference sequence). V was pared by 0 bases and J by 2 bases, with 17 bases between. This CDR3 is built from 18 residues. CDR3 in DNA: TGTGCCAGTAGTATAGAGCCCTCGGGGGGCCGGGGCAATCAGCCCCAGCATTTT. Translated: CASSIEPSGGRGNQPQHF.

V and J are TRBV9 and TRBJ2-3, with a possible D match to TRBD2 (5 bases). The CDR3 length is 14 residues. Deletions cut 3 bases from V and 6 bases from J, with 14 bases between. Per germline, CDR1 SGDLS and CDR2 YYNGEE. The CDR3 region is CASSEDSMSDTQYF. The CDR3 bases are TGTGCCAGCAGCGAGGACTCGATGTCCGATACGCAGTATTTT.

The rearrangement links TRBV12-3 or TRBV12-4 to TRBJ1-3; no clear D gene. V was trimmed by 0 bases and J by 3 bases, leaving 3 bases between them. The CDR3 spans 13 residues. The DNA for the CDR3 is TGTGCCAGCAGTTTAGCGAGTGGAAACACCATATATTTT. Protein: CASSLASGNTIYF.

This clone was picked up one time. The chain has TRBV12-3 or TRBV12-4 and TRBJ1-2; TRBD1 matches 8 bases. This CDR3 has 13 amino acids. The V segment lost 5 bases and the J segment 8 bases; nucleotides outside the gene matches: 7. CDR3 amino acids: CASSHRQGKGYTF. CDR3 nucleotides: TGTGCCAGCAGTCATAGACAGGGGAAAGGCTACACCTTC.

The chain couples TRBV2 to TRBJ2-7; D ambiguous. V lost 5 bases to trimming and J lost 1 base, with 21 bases between them. Germline lookup yields CDR1 SNHLY and CDR2 FYNNEI. The CDR3 runs 17 residues. The CDR3 region is CASSSMWAKVGSYEQYF. In nucleotides, the CDR3 is TGTGCCAGCAGTTCCATGTGGGCGAAGGTTGGATCCTACGAGCAGTACTTC.

The chain couples TRBV30 to TRBJ1-1; D unclear. V lost 3 bases and J 5 bases, leaving 19 bases between the germline ends. The CDR3 sequence is 15 residues long. Germline CDR1 reads GTSNPN; CDR2 reads SVGIG (reference sequence). DNA for the CDR3: TGTGCCTGGAGGGGGATGAGCGGAATGGGTACTGAAGCTTTCTTT. Amino acid sequence: CAWRGMSGMGTEAFF.

The genes are TRBV2 and TRBJ2-7, with 8 bases that match TRBD1. Germline trimming cut 7 bases from V and 4 bases from J; bases unmatched to any gene: 6. The germline V gene has CDR1 SNHLY and CDR2 FYNNEI. The CDR3 contains 13 residues. The chain's CDR3 is CASTGTGKYEQYF. Here the CDR3 DNA reads TGTGCCAGCACCGGGACAGGCAAGTACGAGCAGTACTTC. Filled out from reference TRBV2 and TRBJ2-7, the complete variable domain reads EPEVTQTPSHQVTQMGQEVILRCVPISNHLYFYWYRQILGQKVEFLVSFYNNEISEKSEIFDDQFSVERPDGSNFTLKIRSTKLEDSAMYFCASTGTGKYEQYFGPGTRLTVT.

This clone appeared once. The J gene is TRBJ2-1, the V gene TRBV10-3, with a tentative D call TRBD2 (5 bases). Germline CDR1 reads ENHRY; CDR2 reads SYGVKD. This CDR3 has 15 residues. The V end lost 3 bases, the J end lost 0 bases, and 9 bases lay between the germline ends. The CDR3 region has the DNA TGTGCCATCAGTGAACGGAGGAGCTCCTACAATGAGCAGTTCTTC. It yields the protein CAISERRSSYNEQFF.

This clone was seen just once. CDR3 in DNA: TGTGCCAGCAGGAGACACAGGGATGGCTACACCTTC. Translating it yields CASRRHRDGYTF. The chain recombines TRBV6-5 with TRBJ1-2; D might be TRBD1 (6 bases). The CDR3 loop spans 12 amino acids. The V end lost 6 bases, the J end lost 6 bases, and 11 bases lay between the germline ends. CDR1 MNHEY and CDR2 SVGAGI come from the germline V gene.

The chain couples TRBV5-4 to TRBJ1-2; 8 bases align to TRBD1. CDR1 is SGHNT, CDR2 YYREEE, per germline (reference sequence). The trim removed 6 bases at V and 8 bases at J, leaving 9 bases unmatched. The CDR3 has 13 amino acids. Here the CDR3 reads CASTADRGRGYTF. CDR3 in DNA: TGTGCCAGCACCGCCGACAGGGGAAGAGGCTACACCTTC.

The chain recombines TRBV30 with TRBJ2-7, with D uncertain. With 3 bases removed from V and 6 bases from J, the gap between germline ends came to 12 bases. The V gene's germline CDR1 is GTSNPN and CDR2 SVGIG (reference sequence). This CDR3 contains 12 residues. The CDR3, as DNA: TGTGCCTGGAGACCAGAGGTCCGCGAGCAGTACTTC. Its translation is CAWRPEVREQYF.

J is TRBJ2-2 and V is TRBV19; a weak D match, TRBD2 (5 bases). The V and J ends lost 10 bases and 4 bases respectively, with 19 bases between them. The CDR3 has 15 amino acids. Germline CDR1 and CDR2: LNHDA and SQIVND (reference sequence). CDR3 DNA: TGTGCCACTGGAAGGCTCGAGGCGGGCACCGGGGAGCTGTTTTTT. It translates to CATGRLEAGTGELFF.

This CDR3 reads CAWTQGRRFGYTF. The CDR3 bases are TGTGCCTGGACACAGGGAAGGAGGTTTGGCTACACCTTC. This chain connects TRBV30 to TRBJ1-2, with D possibly being TRBD1 (6 bases). The CDR3 extends over 13 amino acids. Germline assignment: CDR1 GTSNPN and CDR2 SVGIG (reference sequence). Trimming pared 4 bases from V and 7 bases from J, leaving 16 bases between.

The rearrangement joins TRBV5-6 to TRBJ1-4; D not resolved. The germline V gene has CDR1 SGHDT and CDR2 YYEEEE. The CDR3 has 14 residues. V dropped 0 bases and J dropped 4 bases, with 7 bases sitting between them. CDR3 in amino acids: CASSLAGINEKLFF. For the CDR3, the DNA is TGTGCCAGCAGCTTGGCGGGGATTAATGAAAAACTGTTTTTT.

The chain recombines TRBV24-1 with TRBJ2-1; 11 bases align to TRBD2. V shed 9 bases and J 4 bases; nucleotides not matched to a gene: 7. Germline CDR1 is KGHDR and CDR2 is SFDVKD. CDR3 length: 15 residues. CDR3 region: CATEAGTSGYNEQFF. DNA of the CDR3: TGTGCCACCGAAGCCGGGACTAGCGGATACAATGAGCAGTTCTTC.

There are a few counts of this clone. The rearrangement joins TRBV6-8 to TRBJ1-1; 7 bases line up with TRBD1. J lost 5 bases, V lost 5 bases, and 8 bases had no gene match. Germline values: CDR1 MNHGY, CDR2 SAAAGT. This CDR3 has 14 amino acids. CDR3 bases: TGTGCCAGCAGTCCGACAGGGCTTAGAACTGAAGCTTTCTTT. Protein sequence: CASSPTGLRTEAFF.